This T cell receptor (beta chain) came from a study of shared clonotypes between healthy human individuals. Germline lookup yields CDR1 MNHNS and CDR2 SASEGT. The CDR3 extends over 14 amino acids. V lost 3 bases and J 4 bases, leaving 12 bases between the germline ends. Produced via immunoSEQ multiplex PCR; TCRdb's table is partial and in-frame only. Of around 2.1 million clones in the sample, about 92% were seen once. CD45RO-negative cells were positively selected for CCR7, leaving out terminally differentiated effector memory CD45RA+ cells. This chain joins TRBV6-1 and TRBJ1-1; D not certain. Sequencing was carried out using naive CD8+ T cells from PBMCs. This TCR derives from a man younger than 35 in good health. Some clones in this sample may be carry-over from other donors' samples. This CDR3 is CASSDGWVGTEAFF. CDR3 coding DNA: TGTGCCAGCAGTGACGGATGGGTGGGCACTGAAGCTTTCTTT.